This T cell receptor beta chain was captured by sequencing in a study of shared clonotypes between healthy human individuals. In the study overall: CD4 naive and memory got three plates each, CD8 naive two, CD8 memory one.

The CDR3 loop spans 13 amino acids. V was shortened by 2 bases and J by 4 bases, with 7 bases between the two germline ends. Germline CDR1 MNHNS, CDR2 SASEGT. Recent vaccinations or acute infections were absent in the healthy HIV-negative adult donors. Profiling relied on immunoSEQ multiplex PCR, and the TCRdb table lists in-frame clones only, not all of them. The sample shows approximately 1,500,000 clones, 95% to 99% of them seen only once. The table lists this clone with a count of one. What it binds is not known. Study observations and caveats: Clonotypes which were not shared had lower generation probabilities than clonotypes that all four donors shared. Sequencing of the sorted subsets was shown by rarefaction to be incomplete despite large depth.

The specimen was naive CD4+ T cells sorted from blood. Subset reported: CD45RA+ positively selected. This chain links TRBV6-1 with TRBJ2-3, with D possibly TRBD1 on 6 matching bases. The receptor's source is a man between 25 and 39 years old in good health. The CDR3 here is CASSEQGPDTQYF. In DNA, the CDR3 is TGTGCCAGCAGTGAACAGGGGCCAGATACGCAGTATTTT.